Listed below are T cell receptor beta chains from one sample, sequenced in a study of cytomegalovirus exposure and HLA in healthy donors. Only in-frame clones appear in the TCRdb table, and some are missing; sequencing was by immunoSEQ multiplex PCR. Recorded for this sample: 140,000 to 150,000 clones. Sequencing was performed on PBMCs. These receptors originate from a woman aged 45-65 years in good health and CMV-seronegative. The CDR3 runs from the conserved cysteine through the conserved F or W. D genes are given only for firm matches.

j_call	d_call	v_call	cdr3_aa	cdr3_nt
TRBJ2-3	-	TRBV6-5	CASSSPGAGTQYF	TGTGCCAGCAGCTCACCGGGAGCGGGTACGCAGTATTTT
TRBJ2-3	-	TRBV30	CAGAGPGTDTQYF	TGTGCCGGAGCCGGGCCAGGGACAGATACGCAGTATTTT
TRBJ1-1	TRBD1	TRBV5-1	CASSFDRALEAFF	TGCGCCAGCAGCTTTGACAGGGCACTTGAAGCTTTCTTT
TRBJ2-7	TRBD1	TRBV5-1	CASSLVPGTGIAGQYF	TGCGCCAGCAGCTTGGTACCCGGGACAGGCATTGCTGGGCAGTACTTC
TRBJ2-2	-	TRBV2	CASSVEAASNTGELFF	TGTGCCAGCAGTGTGGAGGCGGCCTCGAACACCGGGGAGCTGTTTTTT
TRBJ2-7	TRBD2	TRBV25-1	CASSSRTSSYEQYF	TGTGCCAGCAGTTCTCGGACTAGCTCCTACGAGCAGTACTTC
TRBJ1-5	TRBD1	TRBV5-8	CASSQGVTHQPQHF	TGTGCCAGCAGCCAGGGGGTGACCCATCAGCCCCAGCATTTT
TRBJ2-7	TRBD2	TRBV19	CASSMFSGDAYEQYF	TGTGCCAGTAGTATGTTTAGCGGGGACGCCTACGAGCAGTACTTC
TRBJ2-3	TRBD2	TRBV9	CASSVGGAGGRDTQYF	TGTGCCAGCAGCGTAGGGGGAGCGGGGGGGAGAGATACGCAGTATTTT
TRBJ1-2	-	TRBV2	CASSGQLNYGYTF	TGTGCCAGCAGTGGGCAATTAAACTATGGCTACACCTTC
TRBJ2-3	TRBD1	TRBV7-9	CASSARTGESDTQYF	TGTGCCAGCAGCGCTAGGACAGGGGAATCAGATACGCAGTATTTT
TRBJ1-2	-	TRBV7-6	CASSLKGDGYGYTF	TGTGCCAGCAGCTTAAAGGGAGACGGCTATGGCTACACCTTC
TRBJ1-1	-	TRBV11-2	CASSWRGGAGTEAFF	TGTGCCAGCAGCTGGCGAGGGGGGGCGGGCACTGAAGCTTTCTTT
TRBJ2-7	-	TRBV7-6	CASSPDSGSYEQYF	TGTGCCAGCAGCCCAGACAGTGGCTCCTACGAGCAGTACTTC
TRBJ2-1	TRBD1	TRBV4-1	CASSLTGDSALEQFF	TGCGCCAGCAGCCTCACAGGGGATTCCGCCCTTGAGCAGTTCTTC
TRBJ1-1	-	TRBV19	CASSTTGLGEAFF	TGTGCCAGTAGCACAACAGGCCTAGGGGAAGCTTTCTTT
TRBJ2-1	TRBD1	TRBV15	CATSRGGTGAGEQFF	TGTGCCACCAGCAGGGGGGGGACAGGGGCAGGTGAGCAGTTCTTC
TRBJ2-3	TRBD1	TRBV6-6	CASDRDRVSDTQYF	TGTGCCAGCGACCGGGACAGGGTGTCAGATACGCAGTATTTT
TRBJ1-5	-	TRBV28	CASSLQGSSNQPQHF	TGTGCCAGCAGTTTACAGGGTTCTTCTAATCAGCCCCAGCATTTT
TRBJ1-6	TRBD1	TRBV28	CASSSPGQGFSPLHF	TGTGCCAGCAGTTCCCCTGGACAGGGGTTCTCACCCCTCCACTTT
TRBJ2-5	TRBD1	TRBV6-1	CASGYRGQETQYF	TGTGCCAGCGGATACAGGGGTCAAGAGACCCAGTACTTC
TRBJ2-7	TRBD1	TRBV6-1	CASSEGAGGRNEQYF	TGTGCCAGCAGTGAAGGCGCAGGGGGACGCAACGAGCAGTACTTC
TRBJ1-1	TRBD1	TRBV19	CASSPGQVDGNTEAFF	TGTGCCAGTAGTCCGGGACAGGTGGACGGGAACACTGAAGCTTTCTTT